Included here is one TCR beta chain sequence, with context. The record originates from a study of cytomegalovirus exposure and HLA in healthy donors. Sequencing used immunoSEQ multiplex PCR; TCRdb keeps in-frame clones, though not all of them. Seen here are about 360,000 clones, roughly 88% observed once, and the top ten hold roughly 0.83%. Germline V CDR1 and CDR2: SEHNR, FQNEAQ (reference sequence). This CDR3 has 15 residues. The V end lost 7 bases, the J end lost 10 bases, and 23 bases lay between the germline ends. Specimen: PBMCs. The chain joins TRBV7-9 to TRBJ2-1; D gene unclear. The TCR originated in a young woman in good health and CMV-seronegative. CDR3 sequence reads: CASTPWRLRIGEQFF. The CDR3 nucleotides read TGTGCCAGCACCCCTTGGCGGCTACGGATTGGAGAGCAGTTCTTC.